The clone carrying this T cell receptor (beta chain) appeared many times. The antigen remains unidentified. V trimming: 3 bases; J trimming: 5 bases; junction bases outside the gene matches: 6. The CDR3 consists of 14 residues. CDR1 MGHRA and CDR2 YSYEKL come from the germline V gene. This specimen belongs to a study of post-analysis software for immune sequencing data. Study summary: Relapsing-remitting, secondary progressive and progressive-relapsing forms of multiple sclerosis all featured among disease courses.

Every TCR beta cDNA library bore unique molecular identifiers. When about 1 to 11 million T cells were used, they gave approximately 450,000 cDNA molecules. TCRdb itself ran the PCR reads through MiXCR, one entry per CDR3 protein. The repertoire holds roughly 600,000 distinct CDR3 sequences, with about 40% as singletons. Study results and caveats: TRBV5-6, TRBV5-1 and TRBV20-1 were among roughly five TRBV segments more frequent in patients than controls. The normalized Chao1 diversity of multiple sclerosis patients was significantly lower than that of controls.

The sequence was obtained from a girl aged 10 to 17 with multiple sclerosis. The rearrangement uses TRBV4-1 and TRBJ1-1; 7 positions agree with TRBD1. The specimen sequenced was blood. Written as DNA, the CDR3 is TGCGCCAGCAGCCATCCGACAGGGCGGACTGAAGCTTTCTTT. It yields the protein CASSHPTGRTEAFF.